This T cell receptor beta chain was recorded in a study of tumor-infiltrating lymphocytes in localized non-small cell lung cancer (dated by TCRdb to 2020 to 2022). At the level of the whole study: The cohort included patients whose samples were collected after neoadjuvant chemotherapy, as well as both smokers and never-smokers and several histologies. Each patient contributed resected tumor tissue and uninvolved lung tissue from the same patient, described as non-adjacent to the tumor. Flow cytometry, multiplex immunofluorescence, RNA-seq, exome sequencing and proteomics were applied to the same patients as TCR sequencing, which was one of several integrated assays. In total, the ICON cohort consisted of over a hundred surgical patients with localized non-small cell lung cancer who had their tumors resected. For under 70 patients, immunoSEQ T-cell fraction was compared between paired tumor and uninvolved lung.

The T-cell fraction in tumor and uninvolved lung tissue was provided by TCR sequencing with the immunoSEQ assay. Regarding the original processing steps: For survival analysis, patients were divided into high (upper tertile) and low (lower two tertiles) T-cell fraction groups, which were compared by log-rank test. Paired tumor versus uninvolved lung differences in T-cell fraction were tested with a signed-rank test. TCRdb holds this immuneACCESS table with in-frame rearrangements only. Some clones are missing; in checked studies, unresolved V genes explain under half, and the rest has no known cause. Clonal size and the V and J genes are those of that table, whereas D and trimming came from the DNA. The sample has around 16,000 clones on record, just under 80% of them singletons. 4.9% of the sample rests with the top ten. From cysteine to phenylalanine, the CDR3 is 16 amino acids long. The sequence is cut down to CDR3 DNA, 48 bases in frame from base 1. From V the trimming removes 8 bases and from J it removes 3 bases, while the gene matches leave 9 bases of the junction unaccounted for. For CDR1 and CDR2, the germline V gene lists SGHTA and FQGTGA.

For this clone: Its cognate antigen has yet to be identified. No much larger clonotype is one base removed from it; base qualities were not supplied.

Beyond this particular receptor, the publication reports: TCR-derived T-cell fraction did not differ between the flow cytometry-defined immunotypes IM1 (good prognosis) and IM2 (poor prognosis). Because different assays used different pieces of the same tissue, technical variation could not be distinguished from intratumor heterogeneity. Because assay coverage varied across patients depending on available tissue quantity, TCR sequencing was performed for only a subset of the cohort. Recurrence-free survival showed no association with tumor T-cell fraction measured by TCR sequencing (p = 0.61). TCRbeta sequencing supported higher T cell infiltration in tumors than in uninvolved lung tissue, consistent with immunofluorescence CD3 counts.

Patient enrollment in ICON started in early 2016, and the final patient was enrolled in late 2018. A subcohort of some 76 patients provided fresh tumor and matched uninvolved tissue for in-depth immune analyses, with TCR sequencing among those analyses. DNA for TCR sequencing was isolated from bulk tissue, and no cell sorting was done. The chain is made from TRBV7-3 and TRBJ2-1; 11 central bases correspond to TRBD2. The sequence derives from a human donor with non-small cell lung cancer. The material sequenced was lung tumor tissue. The sequence in DNA is TGTGCCAGCCAATTAGCGGGGGGGCCCAGCTACAATGAGCAGTTCTTC. Translated, it reads CASQLAGGPSYNEQFF.